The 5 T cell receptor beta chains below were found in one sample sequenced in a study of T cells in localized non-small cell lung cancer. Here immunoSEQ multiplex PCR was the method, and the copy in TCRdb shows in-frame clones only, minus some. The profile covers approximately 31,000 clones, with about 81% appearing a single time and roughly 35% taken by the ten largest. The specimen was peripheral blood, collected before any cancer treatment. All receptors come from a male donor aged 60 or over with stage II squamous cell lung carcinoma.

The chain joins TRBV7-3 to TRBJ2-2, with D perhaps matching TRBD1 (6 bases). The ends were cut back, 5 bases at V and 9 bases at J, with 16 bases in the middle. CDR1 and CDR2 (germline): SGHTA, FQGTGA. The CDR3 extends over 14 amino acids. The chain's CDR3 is CASSPRQGSRELFF. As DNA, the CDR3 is TGTGCCAGCAGCCCCAGGCAGGGGAGCAGGGAGCTGTTTTTT.

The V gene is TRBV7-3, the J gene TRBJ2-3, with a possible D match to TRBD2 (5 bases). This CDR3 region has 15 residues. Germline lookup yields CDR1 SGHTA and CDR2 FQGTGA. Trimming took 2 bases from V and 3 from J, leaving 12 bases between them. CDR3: CASSLASRGTDTQYF. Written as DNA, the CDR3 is TGTGCCAGCAGCTTAGCTAGCCGGGGAACAGATACGCAGTATTTT.

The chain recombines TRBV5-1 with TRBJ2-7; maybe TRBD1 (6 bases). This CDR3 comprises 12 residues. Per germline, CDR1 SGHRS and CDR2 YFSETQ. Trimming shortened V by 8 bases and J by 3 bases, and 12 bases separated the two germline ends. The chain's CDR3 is CARGVQGYEQYF. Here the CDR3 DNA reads TGCGCCAGGGGGGTACAGGGCTACGAGCAGTACTTC.

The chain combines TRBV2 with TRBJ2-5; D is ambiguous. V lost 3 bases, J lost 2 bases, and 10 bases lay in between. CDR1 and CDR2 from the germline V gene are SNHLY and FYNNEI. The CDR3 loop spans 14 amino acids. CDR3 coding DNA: TGTGCCAGCAGTGAGTGGAGTTCGCAAGAGACCCAGTACTTC. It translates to CASSEWSSQETQYF. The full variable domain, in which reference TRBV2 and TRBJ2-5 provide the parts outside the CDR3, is EPEVTQTPSHQVTQMGQEVILRCVPISNHLYFYWYRQILGQKVEFLVSFYNNEISEKSEIFDDQFSVERPDGSNFTLKIRSTKLEDSAMYFCASSEWSSQETQYFGPGTRLLVL.

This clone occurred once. The CDR3 here is CASSLPTGDEQYF. The CDR3 DNA reads as TGTGCCAGCAGCTTGCCTACAGGGGACGAGCAGTACTTC. The genes are TRBV5-4 and TRBJ2-7; 7 nucleotides align to TRBD1. The germline CDR1 and CDR2 sequences are SGHNT and YYREEE (reference sequence). This CDR3 comprises 13 residues. Trimming took 1 base from V and 5 from J; bases not matched to a gene: 3.